What follows is one T cell receptor (beta chain) and its context. The data originate from a study of blood T cell repertoires in COVID-19. Background on the study: Sites in the United States, Italy and Spain provided acute and convalescent COVID-19 samples. Sources were T cells, B-cell-depleted T cells, or PBMCs; the material itself was cDNA or gDNA.

V shed 3 bases and J 2 bases; nucleotides not matched to a gene: 4. Germline CDR1 is KGHSH and CDR2 is LQKENI. The CDR3 length is 15 residues. The assay was immunoSEQ multiplex PCR, and TCRdb's table has in-frame clones only and misses some. The data hold roughly 230,000 clones, with roughly four fifths observed a single time. V is TRBV18 and J is TRBJ2-1; 7 bases fit TRBD2. Sequenced: PBMCs or T cells enriched from blood (not recorded which). The receptor's source is a man between 50 and 59 years old who had recovered from COVID-19. CDR3 loop: CASSPPSGPYNEQFF. The CDR3, as DNA: TGTGCCAGCTCACCTCCTAGCGGCCCCTACAATGAGCAGTTCTTC.